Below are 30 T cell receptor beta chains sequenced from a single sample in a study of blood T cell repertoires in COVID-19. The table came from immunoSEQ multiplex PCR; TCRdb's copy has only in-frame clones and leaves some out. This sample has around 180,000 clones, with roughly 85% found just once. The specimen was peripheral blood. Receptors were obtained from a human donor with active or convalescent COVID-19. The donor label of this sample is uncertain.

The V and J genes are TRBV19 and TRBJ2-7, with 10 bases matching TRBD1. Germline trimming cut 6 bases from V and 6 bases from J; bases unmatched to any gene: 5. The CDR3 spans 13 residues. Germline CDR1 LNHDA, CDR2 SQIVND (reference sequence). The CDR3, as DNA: TGTGCCAGTAGCGGACAGGGGGTGGGCGAGCAGTACTTC. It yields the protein CASSGQGVGEQYF.

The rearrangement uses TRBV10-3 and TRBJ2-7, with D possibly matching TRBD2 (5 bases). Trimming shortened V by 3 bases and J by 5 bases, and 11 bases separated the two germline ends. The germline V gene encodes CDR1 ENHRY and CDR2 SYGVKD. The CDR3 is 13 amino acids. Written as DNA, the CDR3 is TGTGCCATCAGTGAACCAGACGGGGACGAGCAGTACTTC. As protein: CAISEPDGDEQYF.

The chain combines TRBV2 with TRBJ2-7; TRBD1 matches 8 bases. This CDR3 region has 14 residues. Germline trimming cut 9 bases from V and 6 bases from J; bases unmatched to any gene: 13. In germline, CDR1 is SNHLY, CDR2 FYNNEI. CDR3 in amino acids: CASSYQGAPFEQYF. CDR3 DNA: TGTGCCAGTTCTTACCAGGGGGCCCCCTTCGAGCAGTACTTC.

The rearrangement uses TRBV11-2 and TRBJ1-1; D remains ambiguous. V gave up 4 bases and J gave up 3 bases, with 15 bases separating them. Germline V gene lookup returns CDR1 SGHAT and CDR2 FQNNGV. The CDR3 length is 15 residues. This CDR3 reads CASSSPPGKYTEAFF. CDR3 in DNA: TGTGCCAGCAGCTCCCCTCCGGGGAAATACACTGAAGCTTTCTTT.

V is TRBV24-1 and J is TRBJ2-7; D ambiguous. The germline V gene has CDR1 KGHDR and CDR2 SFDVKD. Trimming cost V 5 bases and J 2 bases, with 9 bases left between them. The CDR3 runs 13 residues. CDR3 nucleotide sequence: TGTGCCACCAGTGCCAGGTCGGCCTACGAGCAGTACTTC. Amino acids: CATSARSAYEQYF.

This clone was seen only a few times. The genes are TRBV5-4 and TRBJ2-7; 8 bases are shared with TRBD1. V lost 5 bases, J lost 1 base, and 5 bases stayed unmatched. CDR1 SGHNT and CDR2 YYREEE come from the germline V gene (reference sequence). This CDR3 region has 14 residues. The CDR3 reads CASRSDRGSYEQYF. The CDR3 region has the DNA TGTGCCAGCAGGTCCGACAGGGGTTCCTACGAGCAGTACTTC.

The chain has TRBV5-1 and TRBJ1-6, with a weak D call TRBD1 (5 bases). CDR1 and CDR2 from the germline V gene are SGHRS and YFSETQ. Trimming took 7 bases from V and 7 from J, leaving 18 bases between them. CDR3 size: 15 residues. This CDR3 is CASALDRPPNSPLHF. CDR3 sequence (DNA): TGCGCCAGCGCGTTAGACAGACCCCCGAATTCACCCCTCCACTTT.

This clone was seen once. The CDR3 region is CASSVLLSTDTQYF. In DNA, the CDR3 is TGTGCCAGCAGCGTCCTACTGAGCACAGATACGCAGTATTTT. The V call is TRBV9, the J call TRBJ2-3, with unresolved D. The CDR3 has 14 residues. Trimming took off 2 bases at V and 0 bases at J, with 7 bases between the two ends. Germline CDR1 reads SGDLS; CDR2 reads YYNGEE.

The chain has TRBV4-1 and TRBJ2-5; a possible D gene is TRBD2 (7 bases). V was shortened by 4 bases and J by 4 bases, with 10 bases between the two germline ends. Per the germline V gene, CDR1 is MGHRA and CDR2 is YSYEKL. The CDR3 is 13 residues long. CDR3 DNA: TGCGCCAGCAGCCGAGGGGGGGCAGAGACCCAGTACTTC. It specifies CASSRGGAETQYF.

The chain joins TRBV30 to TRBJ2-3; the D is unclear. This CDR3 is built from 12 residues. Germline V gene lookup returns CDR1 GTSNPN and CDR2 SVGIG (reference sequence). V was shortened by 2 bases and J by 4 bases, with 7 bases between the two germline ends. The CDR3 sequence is CAWSLVADTQYF. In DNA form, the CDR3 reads TGTGCCTGGAGTCTCGTCGCAGATACGCAGTATTTT. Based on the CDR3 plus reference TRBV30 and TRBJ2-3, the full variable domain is SQTIHQWPATLVQPVGSPLSLECTVEGTSNPNLYWYRQAAGRGLQLLFYSVGIGQISSEVPQNLSASRPQDRQFILSSKKLLLSDSGFYLCAWSLVADTQYFGPGTRLTVL.

The CDR3 sequence: CAGTGGVSGANVLTF. DNA for the CDR3: TGTGCCGGAACCGGGGGGGTGTCTGGGGCCAACGTCCTGACTTTC. The gene calls are TRBV10-3 and TRBJ2-6; 8 bases match TRBD2. The CDR3 is made up of 15 amino acids. The germline gives CDR1 ENHRY, CDR2 SYGVKD. The junction had 7 bases not matched to a gene; V was cut back by 11 bases and J by 1 base.

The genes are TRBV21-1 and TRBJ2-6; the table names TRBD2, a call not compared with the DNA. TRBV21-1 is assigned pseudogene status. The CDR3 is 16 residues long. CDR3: CASSPPTMTGANVLTF. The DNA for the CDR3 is TGTGCCAGCAGCCCACCTACTATGACTGGGGCCAACGTCCTGACTTTC.

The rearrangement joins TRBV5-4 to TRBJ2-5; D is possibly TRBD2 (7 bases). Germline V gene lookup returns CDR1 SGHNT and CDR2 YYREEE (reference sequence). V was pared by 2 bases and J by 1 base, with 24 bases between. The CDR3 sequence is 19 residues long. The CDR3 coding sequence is TGTGCCAGCAGCTTAAGGGGGGGGCGGGGCGGCTCCTTCCAAGAGACCCAGTACTTC. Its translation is CASSLRGGRGGSFQETQYF.

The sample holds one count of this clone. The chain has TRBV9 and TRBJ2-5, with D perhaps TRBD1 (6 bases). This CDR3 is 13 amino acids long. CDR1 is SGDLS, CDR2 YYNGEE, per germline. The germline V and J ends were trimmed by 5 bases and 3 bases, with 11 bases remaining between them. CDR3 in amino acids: CASRGPGEETQYF. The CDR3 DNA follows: TGTGCCAGCAGAGGACCAGGGGAAGAGACCCAGTACTTC. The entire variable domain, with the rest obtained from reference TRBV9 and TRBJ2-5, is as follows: DSGVTQTPKHLITATGQRVTLRCSPRSGDLSVYWYQQSLDQGLQFLIQYYNGEERAKGNILERFSAQQFPDLHSELNLSSLELGDSALYFCASRGPGEETQYFGPGTRLLVL.

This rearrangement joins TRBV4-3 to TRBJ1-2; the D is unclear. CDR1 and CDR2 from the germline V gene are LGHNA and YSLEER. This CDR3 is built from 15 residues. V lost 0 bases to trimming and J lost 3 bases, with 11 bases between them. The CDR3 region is CASSQDVAGDYGYTF. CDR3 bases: TGCGCCAGCAGCCAAGACGTGGCGGGAGACTATGGCTACACCTTC.

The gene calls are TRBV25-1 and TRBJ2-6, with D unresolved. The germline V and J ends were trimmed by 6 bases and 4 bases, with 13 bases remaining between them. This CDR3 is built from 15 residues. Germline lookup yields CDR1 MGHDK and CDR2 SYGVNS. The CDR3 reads CASRPTVPGANVLTF. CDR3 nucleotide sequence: TGTGCCAGCAGGCCAACGGTACCCGGGGCCAACGTCCTGACTTTC.

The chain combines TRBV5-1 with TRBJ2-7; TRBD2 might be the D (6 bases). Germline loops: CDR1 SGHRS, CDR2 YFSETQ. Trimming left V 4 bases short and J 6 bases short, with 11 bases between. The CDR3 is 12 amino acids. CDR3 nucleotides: TGCGCCAGCAGCGGGGCGGGGCTCGAGCAGTACTTC. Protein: CASSGAGLEQYF.

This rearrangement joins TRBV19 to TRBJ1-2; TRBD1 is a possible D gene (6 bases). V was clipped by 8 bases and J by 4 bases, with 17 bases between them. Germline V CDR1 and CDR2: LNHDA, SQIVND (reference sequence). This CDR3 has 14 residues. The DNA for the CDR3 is TGTGCCAGTTCCGGACCCGGACAGAGCTATGGCTACACCTTC. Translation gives CASSGPGQSYGYTF.

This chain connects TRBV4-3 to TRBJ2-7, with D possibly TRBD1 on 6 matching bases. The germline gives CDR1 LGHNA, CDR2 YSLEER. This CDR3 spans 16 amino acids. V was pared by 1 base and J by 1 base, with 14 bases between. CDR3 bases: TGCGCCAGCAGCCAAGGGGTCAGGGGTGGTTCCTACGAGCAGTACTTC. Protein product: CASSQGVRGGSYEQYF.

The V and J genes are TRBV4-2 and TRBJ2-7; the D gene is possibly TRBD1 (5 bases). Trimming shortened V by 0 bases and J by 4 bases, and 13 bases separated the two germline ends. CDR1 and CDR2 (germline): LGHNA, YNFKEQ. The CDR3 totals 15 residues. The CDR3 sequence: CASSQDAGSMYEQYF. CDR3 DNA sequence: TGTGCCAGCAGCCAAGATGCAGGGTCTATGTACGAGCAGTACTTC.

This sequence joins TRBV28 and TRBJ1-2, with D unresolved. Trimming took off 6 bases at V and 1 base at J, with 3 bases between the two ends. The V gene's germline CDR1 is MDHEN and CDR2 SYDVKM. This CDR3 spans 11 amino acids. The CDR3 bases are TGTGCCAGCAGCGGTAACTATGGCTACACCTTC. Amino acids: CASSGNYGYTF.

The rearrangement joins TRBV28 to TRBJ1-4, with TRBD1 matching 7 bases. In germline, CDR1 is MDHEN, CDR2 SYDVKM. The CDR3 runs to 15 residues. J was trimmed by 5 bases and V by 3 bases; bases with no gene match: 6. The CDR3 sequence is CASSLSGRGNEKLFF. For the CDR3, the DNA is TGTGCCAGCAGTTTGTCGGGCAGGGGGAATGAAAAACTGTTTTTT.

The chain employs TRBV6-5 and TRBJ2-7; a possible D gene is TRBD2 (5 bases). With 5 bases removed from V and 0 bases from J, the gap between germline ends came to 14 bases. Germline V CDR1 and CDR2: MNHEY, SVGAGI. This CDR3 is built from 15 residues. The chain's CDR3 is CASSRSVTSSYEQYF. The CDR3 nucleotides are TGTGCCAGCAGTCGTAGCGTTACAAGCTCCTACGAGCAGTACTTC.

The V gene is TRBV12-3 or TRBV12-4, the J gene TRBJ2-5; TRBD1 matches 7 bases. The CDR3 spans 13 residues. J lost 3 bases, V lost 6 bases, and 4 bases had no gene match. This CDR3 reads CASRTGFEETQYF. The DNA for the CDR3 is TGTGCCAGCAGGACAGGGTTTGAAGAGACCCAGTACTTC.

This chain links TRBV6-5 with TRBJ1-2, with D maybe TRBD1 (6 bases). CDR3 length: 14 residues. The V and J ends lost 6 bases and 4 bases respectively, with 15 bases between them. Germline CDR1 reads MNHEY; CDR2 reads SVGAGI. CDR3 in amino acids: CASSPLRGAYGYTF. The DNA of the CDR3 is TGTGCCAGCAGCCCCCTCCGGGGGGCCTATGGCTACACCTTC.

The CDR3 DNA is TGCGCCAGCAGCTTGGCCGGGCGGGGCACCGGGGAGCTGTTTTTT. Translating it yields CASSLAGRGTGELFF. The V gene is TRBV5-1, the J gene TRBJ2-2, with a possible D match to TRBD2 (6 bases). The CDR3 is made up of 15 amino acids. Germline V gene data show CDR1 as SGHRS and CDR2 as YFSETQ. Trimming took 0 bases from V and 4 from J, leaving 10 bases between them. Full variable domain (remainder filled in from reference TRBV5-1 and TRBJ2-2): KAGVTQTPRYLIKTRGQQVTLSCSPISGHRSVSWYQQTPGQGLQFLFEYFSETQRNKGNFPGRFSGRQFSNSRSEMNVSTLELGDSALYLCASSLAGRGTGELFFGEGSRLTVL.

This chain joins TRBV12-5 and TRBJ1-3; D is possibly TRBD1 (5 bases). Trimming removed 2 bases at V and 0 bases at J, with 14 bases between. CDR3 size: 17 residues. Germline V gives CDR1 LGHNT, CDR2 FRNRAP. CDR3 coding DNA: TGTGCTAGTGGTTTGTGGGCCGGAGGGGACTCTGGAAACACCATATATTTT. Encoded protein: CASGLWAGGDSGNTIYF.

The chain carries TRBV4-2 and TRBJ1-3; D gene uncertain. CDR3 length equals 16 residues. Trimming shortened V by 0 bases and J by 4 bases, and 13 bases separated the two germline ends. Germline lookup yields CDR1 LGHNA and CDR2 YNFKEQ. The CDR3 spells CASSQEMGRTGNTIYF. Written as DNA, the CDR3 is TGTGCCAGCAGCCAAGAAATGGGGAGAACCGGAAACACCATATATTTT.

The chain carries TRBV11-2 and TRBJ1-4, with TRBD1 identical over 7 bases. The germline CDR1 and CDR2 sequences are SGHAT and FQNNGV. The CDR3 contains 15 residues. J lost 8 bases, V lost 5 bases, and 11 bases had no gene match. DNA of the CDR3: TGTGCCAGCAGCCTGTTGACAGGGTCGGACGAAAAACTGTTTTTT. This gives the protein CASSLLTGSDEKLFF.

The CDR3 sequence is CASSPTGNYGYTF. The DNA of the CDR3 is TGTGCCAGCAGCCCGACAGGGAACTATGGCTACACCTTC. This rearrangement joins TRBV7-3 to TRBJ1-2; the match to TRBD1 covers 7 bases. Trimming at V came to 5 bases and at J to 2 bases, leaving 2 bases not matched to a gene. The CDR3 has 13 amino acids. The V gene's germline CDR1 is SGHTA and CDR2 FQGTGA.